Below, 27 T cell receptor beta chains from the same sample are listed, as sequenced in a study of blood T cell repertoires in COVID-19. Produced via immunoSEQ multiplex PCR; TCRdb's table is partial and in-frame only. The sample shows 150,000 or so clones, approximately 82% of them seen only once. Material for sequencing was peripheral blood. The receptors shown here come from a human donor with acute or convalescent COVID-19. The donor label of this sample is uncertain.

This chain links TRBV3-1 (or the pseudogene TRBV3-2) with TRBJ1-2, with 8 bases that match TRBD1. V lost 4 bases to trimming and J lost 6 bases; unmatched junction nucleotides: 1. The CDR3 runs to 12 residues. Germline V gives CDR1 LGHDT, CDR2 YNNKEL (reference sequence). CDR3 bases: TGTGCCAGCAGCCGGACAGGGAATGGCTACACCTTC. Its translation: CASSRTGNGYTF.

The J gene is TRBJ1-6, the V gene TRBV2; D is ambiguous. The germline CDR1 and CDR2 sequences are SNHLY and FYNNEI. V was trimmed by 3 bases and J by 3 bases, leaving 15 bases between them. There are 17 residues in the CDR3. CDR3 sequence: CASSEDSRTIYNSPLHF. The CDR3 DNA is TGTGCCAGCAGTGAGGACTCCAGGACCATCTATAATTCACCCCTCCACTTT.

This chain connects TRBV4-2 to TRBJ2-6; tentatively, D is TRBD2 (6 bases). The CDR3 consists of 18 residues. V lost 5 bases to trimming and J lost 0 bases, with 17 bases between them. Germline loops: CDR1 LGHNA, CDR2 YNFKEQ. CDR3 amino acids: CASSTRLGGISGANVLTF. The DNA of the CDR3 is TGTGCCAGCAGCACAAGATTGGGGGGTATCTCTGGGGCCAACGTCCTGACTTTC.

V gene TRBV2 combines with J gene TRBJ1-3; TRBD1 aligns across 11 bases. The CDR3 is 14 residues long. CDR1 SNHLY and CDR2 FYNNEI come from the germline V gene. With V trimmed by 6 bases and J by 8 bases, 6 bases remained unmatched. The CDR3 loop is CASRKDRGLDTIYF. CDR3 DNA sequence: TGTGCCAGCAGAAAGGACAGGGGGCTTGACACCATATATTTT.

The V call is TRBV7-9, the J call TRBJ1-4; no clear D gene. V was cut by 6 bases and J by 5 bases, with 7 bases left in between. The CDR3 runs to 12 residues. CDR1 SEHNR and CDR2 FQNEAQ come from the germline V gene (reference sequence). In nucleotides, the CDR3 is TGTGCCAGCAGGACGGGGAATGAAAAACTGTTTTTT. Protein sequence: CASRTGNEKLFF. Based on the CDR3 plus reference TRBV7-9 and TRBJ1-4, the full variable domain is DTGVSQNPRHKITKRGQNVTFRCDPISEHNRLYWYRQTLGQGPEFLTYFQNEAQLEKSRLLSDRFSAERPKGSFSTLEIQRTEQGDSAMYLCASRTGNEKLFFGSGTQLSVL.

The chain carries TRBV3-1 (or the pseudogene TRBV3-2) and TRBJ2-7; 10 bases fit TRBD1. Trimming removed 4 bases from V and 0 bases from J; junction bases left unmatched: 6. Germline CDR1 reads LGHDT; CDR2 reads YNNKEL (reference sequence). This CDR3 comprises 16 residues. CDR3 protein: CASSRRGQGPSYEQYF. The DNA for the CDR3 is TGTGCCAGCAGCCGCCGGGGACAGGGGCCCTCCTACGAGCAGTACTTC.

This clone was observed a single time. V and J are TRBV29-1 and TRBJ1-1; tentatively, D is TRBD1 (6 bases). The CDR3 runs 14 residues. Germline CDR1 is SQVTM and CDR2 is ANQGSEA. Trimming shortened V by 6 bases and J by 0 bases, and 14 bases separated the two germline ends. The CDR3 loop is CSVTGLSMNTEAFF. The CDR3 DNA reads TGCAGCGTGACAGGCCTCAGCATGAACACTGAAGCTTTCTTT.

The rearrangement links TRBV5-1 to TRBJ1-6, with D possibly TRBD1 on 5 matching bases. V lost 4 bases and J lost 10, with 18 bases in between. The CDR3 runs 15 residues. Germline V gives CDR1 SGHRS, CDR2 YFSETQ. CDR3 in DNA: TGCGCCAGCAGCCCCTTGGGGCCCGAGGACTCACCCCTCCACTTT. This gives the protein CASSPLGPEDSPLHF.

The V and J genes are TRBV29-1 and TRBJ1-1; 9 nucleotides agree with TRBD1. There are 11 residues in the CDR3. V lost 6 bases and J lost 11; bases outside the gene matches: 7. Germline assignment: CDR1 SQVTM and CDR2 ANQGSEA. Here the CDR3 reads CSVLGQGKAFF. Written as DNA, the CDR3 is TGCAGCGTCCTAGGACAGGGGAAGGCTTTCTTT. Looking up the rest from reference TRBV29-1 and TRBJ1-1 gives the full variable domain: SAVISQKPSRDICQRGTSLTIQCQVDSQVTMMFWYRQQPGQSLTLIATANQGSEATYESGFVIDKFPISRPNLTFSTLTVSNMSPEDSSIYLCSVLGQGKAFFGQGTRLTVV.

V usage is TRBV2 and J usage is TRBJ1-2; 7 nucleotides align to TRBD1. The junction had 7 bases not matched to a gene; V was cut back by 4 bases and J by 8 bases. The germline CDR1 and CDR2 sequences are SNHLY and FYNNEI. This CDR3 comprises 13 residues. CDR3 nucleotides: TGTGCCAGCAGTGGGGCCGGGACAGTGGGCTACACCTTC. This translates into CASSGAGTVGYTF. Full variable domain (outside the CDR3, taken from reference TRBV2 and TRBJ1-2): EPEVTQTPSHQVTQMGQEVILRCVPISNHLYFYWYRQILGQKVEFLVSFYNNEISEKSEIFDDQFSVERPDGSNFTLKIRSTKLEDSAMYFCASSGAGTVGYTFGSGTRLTVV.

With regard to this clone: The sample carries other DNA sequences with the same CDR3. The rearrangement uses TRBV30 and TRBJ1-4; no reliable D call. V gave up 0 bases and J gave up 8 bases, with 7 bases separating them. Germline V CDR1 and CDR2: GTSNPN, SVGIG (reference sequence). CDR3 size: 12 residues. The CDR3 loop reads CAWSVRGEKLFF. CDR3 nucleotide sequence: TGTGCCTGGAGTGTACGAGGGGAAAAACTGTTTTTT.

This rearrangement joins TRBV9 to TRBJ1-5, with 10 bases identical to TRBD1. Germline V lookup: CDR1 SGDLS, CDR2 YYNGEE. With 2 bases clipped from V and 6 bases from J, the junction kept 5 bases outside the gene matches. The CDR3 runs 15 residues. CDR3 coding DNA: TGTGCCAGCAGCGTCGGGACAGGGGCAGGTCAGCCCCAGCATTTT. Encoded protein: CASSVGTGAGQPQHF.

This clone was observed a few times. The V call is TRBV4-3, the J call TRBJ2-7; D is possibly TRBD2 (7 bases). The CDR3 covers 16 residues. Trimming removed 0 bases at V and 2 bases at J, with 14 bases between. CDR1 and CDR2 from the germline V gene are LGHNA and YSLEER. CDR3 in amino acids: CASSQDLTGGTYEQYF. DNA for the CDR3: TGCGCCAGCAGCCAAGATCTTACGGGGGGCACCTACGAGCAGTACTTC.

The chain's CDR3 is CASSLGGGKNSPLHF. For the CDR3, the DNA is TGTGCCAGCAGCTTGGGAGGGGGCAAGAATTCACCCCTCCACTTT. The chain has TRBV5-5 and TRBJ1-6; 7 bases map to TRBD1. Germline-derived CDR1 and CDR2 are SGHKS and YYEKEE (reference sequence). The CDR3 sequence is 15 residues long. After removal of 0 bases from V and 7 bases from J, the junction contained 4 bases not matched to a gene.

The J gene is TRBJ1-1, the V gene TRBV18, with TRBD1 matching over 8 bases. CDR1 is KGHSH, CDR2 LQKENI, per germline. CDR3 length: 12 amino acids. V lost 6 bases, J lost 6 bases, and 3 bases stayed unmatched. The CDR3 DNA follows: TGTGCCAGCTCCGAACAGGGGGCTGAAGCTTTCTTT. Translated: CASSEQGAEAFF.

This clone was counted only a few times. The V gene is TRBV19, the J gene TRBJ1-2, with D possibly being TRBD1 (6 bases). The CDR3 is 16 amino acids. Germline values: CDR1 LNHDA, CDR2 SQIVND (reference sequence). The germline V and J ends were trimmed by 4 bases and 2 bases, with 17 bases remaining between them. CDR3 nucleotides: TGTGCCAGTAGTAGGCTGGGCGGGGGCGAAAACTATGGCTACACCTTC. It specifies CASSRLGGGENYGYTF.

The chain is built from TRBV15 and TRBJ1-4; TRBD1 matches at 10 bases. Germline-derived CDR1 and CDR2 are LNHNV and YYDKDF (reference sequence). The trim removed 2 bases at V and 3 bases at J, leaving 6 bases unmatched. The CDR3 length is 17 residues. CDR3 DNA sequence: TGTGCCACCAGCAGACCTGGACAGGGGGTCGCTAATGAAAAACTGTTTTTT. Translated: CATSRPGQGVANEKLFF.

This clone was seen just once. The chain combines TRBV5-1 with TRBJ1-3; D not resolved. The germline V gene encodes CDR1 SGHRS and CDR2 YFSETQ. V shed 2 bases and J shed 0 bases, with 15 bases lying between them. The length of the CDR3 is 17 residues. The CDR3 DNA reads as TGCGCCAGCAGCTTTATGGGCAGCTTTAACTCTGGAAACACCATATATTTT. It codes for CASSFMGSFNSGNTIYF.

Of note for this clone: The sample carries other DNA sequences with the same CDR3. The chain combines TRBV5-1 with TRBJ1-1; D remains ambiguous. Trimming shortened V by 1 base and J by 1 base, and 8 bases separated the two germline ends. This CDR3 spans 14 amino acids. Germline V gene lookup returns CDR1 SGHRS and CDR2 YFSETQ. The CDR3 protein is CASSLSGGNTEAFF. CDR3 nucleotides: TGCGCCAGCAGCTTGTCAGGTGGGAACACTGAAGCTTTCTTT.

The chain couples TRBV4-2 to TRBJ2-5; no clear D. Trimming removed 1 base at V and 4 bases at J, with 4 bases between. The CDR3 sequence is 12 residues long. The germline V gene encodes CDR1 LGHNA and CDR2 YNFKEQ. The CDR3 protein is CASSQVRETQYF. CDR3 DNA sequence: TGTGCCAGCAGCCAAGTCAGAGAGACCCAGTACTTC.

V gene TRBV11-3 combines with J gene TRBJ2-1, with TRBD1 as a possible D gene (7 bases). CDR3 length: 13 amino acids. V gave up 5 bases and J gave up 6 bases, with 11 bases separating them. Germline-derived CDR1 and CDR2 are SGHNT and YENEEA. CDR3 coding DNA: TGTGCCAGCAGCCAGGGGGGCGGCAATGAGCAGTTCTTC. It yields the protein CASSQGGGNEQFF. The full variable domain, in which reference TRBV11-3 and TRBJ2-1 provide the parts outside the CDR3, is EAGVVQSPRYKIIEKKQPVAFWCNPISGHNTLYWYLQNLGQGPELLIRYENEEAVDDSQLPKDRFSAERLKGVDSTLKIQPAELGDSAVYLCASSQGGGNEQFFGPGTRLTVL.

The table lists this clone with a count of one. The chain combines TRBV6-5 with TRBJ1-2, with 7 bases fitting TRBD1. Germline CDR1 reads MNHEY; CDR2 reads SVGAGI. The CDR3 sequence is 13 residues long. V shed 6 bases, J shed 3 bases, and the junction held 4 bases outside the gene matches. CDR3 residues: CASSLGTDYGYTF. CDR3 nucleotides: TGTGCCAGCAGCCTCGGGACAGACTATGGCTACACCTTC.

As regards this clone: Just one base apart from a much larger clone, this may be a read error. This specimen includes other DNA sequences encoding the same CDR3. The CDR3 nucleotides are TGTGCCAGTAGTATGACAGGGGGGGATTCACCCCTCCACTTT. Residues: CASSMTGGDSPLHF. The chain is built from TRBV19 and TRBJ1-6; 9 positions agree with TRBD1. The CDR3 sequence is 14 residues long. Germline V gene lookup returns CDR1 LNHDA and CDR2 SQIVND (reference sequence). Trimming at V came to 3 bases and at J to 8 bases, leaving 2 bases not matched to a gene.

The J gene is TRBJ1-1, the V gene TRBV5-1; no definite D call. Between the trimmed V and J ends, which lost 5 bases and 1 base, there was a span of 15 bases. Germline V lookup: CDR1 SGHRS, CDR2 YFSETQ. The CDR3 length is 15 residues. CDR3 nucleotides: TGCGCCAGCAGTTTTAGCCTCCGGGGGAACACTGAAGCTTTCTTT. The encoded protein is CASSFSLRGNTEAFF.

Only a few counts were recorded for this clone. This chain uses TRBV7-9 with TRBJ1-2; D uncertain. The CDR3 has 12 amino acids. The germline gives CDR1 SEHNR, CDR2 FQNEAQ (reference sequence). The V and J ends lost 3 bases and 5 bases respectively, with 7 bases between them. This CDR3 reads CASSFYSYGYTF. In DNA form, the CDR3 reads TGTGCCAGCAGCTTCTACAGTTATGGCTACACCTTC.

This clone was counted many times. The CDR3 region has the DNA TGTGCCAGTAAGCTACAGGATGAAGGTTACTATGGCTACACCTTC. Translated, it gives CASKLQDEGYYGYTF. The chain couples TRBV19 to TRBJ1-2; possibly TRBD1 for D (5 bases). Germline V gene sequence: CDR1 LNHDA, CDR2 SQIVND (reference sequence). V was clipped by 7 bases and J by 3 bases, with 18 bases between them. The CDR3 consists of 15 residues.

This clone showed up just a few times. CDR3 loop: CASSSPRSRAQYF. The DNA of the CDR3 is TGTGCCAGCAGTTCCCCAAGGTCGCGGGCCCAGTACTTC. This chain uses TRBV6-2 or TRBV6-3 with TRBJ2-5; tentative D call: TRBD2 (5 bases). The CDR3 runs to 13 residues. Germline loops: CDR1 MNHEY, CDR2 SVGEGT. V shed 4 bases and J shed 9 bases, with 15 bases lying between them.